The next 27 T cell receptor beta chains were all read from a single sample in a study of blood T cell repertoires in COVID-19. Only in-frame clones appear in the TCRdb table, and some are missing; sequencing was by immunoSEQ multiplex PCR. The table records 150,000 to 200,000 clones, 88% of them present only once. Sequenced input: PBMCs or T cells enriched from blood (not recorded which). These receptors all come from a woman younger than 35 who had recovered from COVID-19.

This chain links TRBV4-1 with TRBJ2-7; D is unclear. The V end lost 4 bases, the J end lost 5 bases, and 18 bases lay between the germline ends. The germline V gene encodes CDR1 MGHRA and CDR2 YSYEKL. This CDR3 has 15 amino acids. In DNA form, the CDR3 reads TGCGCCAGCAGCCTCGGCCGAGGTAATTCCCACGAGCAGTACTTC. Translation: CASSLGRGNSHEQYF.

This chain joins TRBV6-5 and TRBJ1-6; D gene unclear. The V gene lost 8 bases and the J gene lost 14 bases, with 16 bases spanning the gap. In germline, CDR1 is MNHEY, CDR2 SVGAGI. The CDR3 loop spans 12 amino acids. Written as DNA, the CDR3 is TGTGCCAGCGGCCTCGCGGAAGGTACCCTCCACTTT. Protein: CASGLAEGTLHF.

The chain employs TRBV7-6 and TRBJ2-2; no clear D. The germline gives CDR1 SGHVS, CDR2 FNYEAQ. The CDR3 runs 13 residues. The ends were cut back, 5 bases at V and 5 bases at J, with 9 bases in the middle. The DNA for the CDR3 is TGTGCCAGCAGCCCCTTGGAGACCGGGGAGCTGTTTTTT. As protein: CASSPLETGELFF.

The table lists this clone with a count of one. The chain couples TRBV29-1 to TRBJ2-1, with TRBD2 matching over 10 bases. The V and J ends lost 7 bases and 3 bases, in that order; junction bases with no gene match: 6. Germline CDR1 and CDR2: SQVTM and ANQGSEA. The CDR3 runs 14 residues. The CDR3 spells CSAALAGFYNEQFF. DNA for the CDR3: TGCAGCGCCGCACTAGCGGGGTTCTACAATGAGCAGTTCTTC.

CDR3 region: CASSGGQANSPLHF. The CDR3 bases are TGTGCCAGCAGTGGGGGACAGGCTAATTCACCCCTCCACTTT. This chain uses TRBV27 with TRBJ1-6; 8 nucleotides line up with TRBD1. Germline CDR1 and CDR2: MNHEY and SMNVEV (reference sequence). CDR3 length: 14 amino acids. The V gene end was trimmed by 5 bases and the J gene end by 6 bases; junction bases not matched to a gene: 3.

In DNA, the CDR3 is TGTGCCAGCAGTTCCGGCCCCGACATTACCCTCAGCTCCTACAATGAGCAGTTCTTC. It encodes CASSSGPDITLSSYNEQFF. This rearrangement joins TRBV27 to TRBJ2-1, with D unresolved. Germline CDR1 and CDR2: MNHEY and SMNVEV (reference sequence). V lost 4 bases and J lost 0, with 22 bases in between. The CDR3 extends over 19 amino acids.

V gene TRBV6-5 combines with J gene TRBJ1-5; D remains ambiguous. Looked up from germline, CDR1 is MNHEY and CDR2 is SVGAGI. The CDR3 runs to 15 residues. V shed 0 bases and J shed 2 bases, with 8 bases lying between them. CDR3 residues: CASSYSFLGNQPQHF. CDR3 DNA sequence: TGTGCCAGCAGTTACTCGTTTCTCGGCAATCAGCCCCAGCATTTT.

This chain joins TRBV3-1 (or the pseudogene TRBV3-2) and TRBJ2-7; 8 nucleotides line up with TRBD1. Germline CDR1 is LGHDT and CDR2 is YNNKEL (reference sequence). The CDR3 is 14 amino acids. The V segment lost 4 bases and the J segment 4 bases; nucleotides outside the gene matches: 6. The CDR3 sequence is CASSLRDRRYEQYF. As DNA, the CDR3 is TGTGCCAGCAGCCTCCGGGACAGGCGTTACGAGCAGTACTTC.

The chain carries TRBV30 and TRBJ2-2, with D possibly matching TRBD1 (6 bases). V lost 8 bases to trimming and J lost 7 bases, with 17 bases between them. This CDR3 has 13 amino acids. CDR1 GTSNPN and CDR2 SVGIG come from the germline V gene (reference sequence). CDR3 sequence: CAQQLQGGGELFF. DNA of the CDR3: TGTGCCCAACAATTACAGGGCGGCGGGGAGCTGTTTTTT.

The chain has TRBV11-2 and TRBJ1-2; D is ambiguous. The CDR3 covers 14 residues. The V end was cut by 1 base, the J end by 4 bases, with 10 bases between. CDR1 and CDR2 (germline): SGHAT, FQNNGV. The CDR3, as DNA: TGTGCCAGCAGCTTAGTGGGCAGCCTCTATGGCTACACCTTC. Its protein is CASSLVGSLYGYTF. The entire variable domain, with the rest obtained from reference TRBV11-2 and TRBJ1-2, is as follows: EAGVAQSPRYKIIEKRQSVAFWCNPISGHATLYWYQQILGQGPKLLIQFQNNGVVDDSQLPKDRFSAERLKGVDSTLKIQPAKLEDSAVYLCASSLVGSLYGYTFGSGTRLTVV.

The table lists this clone with a few counts. This chain joins TRBV9 and TRBJ2-7; D unclear. V gave up 0 bases and J gave up 3 bases, with 7 bases separating them. Germline CDR1 SGDLS, CDR2 YYNGEE. This CDR3 contains 13 residues. CDR3 in DNA: TGTGCCAGCAGCGTAGGTCCCGGCTACGAGCAGTACTTC. It specifies CASSVGPGYEQYF.

The chain couples TRBV25-1 to TRBJ2-7; D gene unclear. The CDR3 is 15 residues long. The V gene's germline CDR1 is MGHDK and CDR2 SYGVNS. The V end was cut by 2 bases, the J end by 3 bases, with 14 bases between. CDR3 region: CASSEASTLGYEQYF. The CDR3 nucleotides read TGTGCCAGCAGTGAAGCCTCGACACTCGGCTACGAGCAGTACTTC.

This chain uses TRBV29-1 with TRBJ2-1; weak D call: TRBD2 (7 bases). V shed 7 bases and J shed 5 bases, with 15 bases lying between them. The CDR3 spans 13 residues. Per germline, CDR1 SQVTM and CDR2 ANQGSEA. This chain's CDR3 is CSATTGGDNEQFF. The DNA for the CDR3 is TGCAGCGCTACCACGGGGGGCGACAATGAGCAGTTCTTC.

V gene TRBV24-1 combines with J gene TRBJ1-5; D call uncertain. V lost 10 bases and J 0 bases, leaving 12 bases between the germline ends. The CDR3 consists of 14 residues. CDR1 is KGHDR and CDR2 is SFDVKD in the germline V gene. CDR3 sequence reads: CATRGPYSNQPQHF. In DNA, the CDR3 is TGTGCCACTCGCGGCCCCTATAGCAATCAGCCCCAGCATTTT.

In DNA form, the CDR3 reads TGTGCCAGCAGCTTAACCCCTAGAGGGGGAGAGACCCAGTACTTC. Translating gives CASSLTPRGGETQYF. The chain carries TRBV7-8 and TRBJ2-5; the D gene is possibly TRBD1 (6 bases). Germline CDR1 SGHVS, CDR2 FQNEAQ. The CDR3 runs to 15 residues. V was clipped by 2 bases and J by 4 bases, with 14 bases between them.

The genes are TRBV27 and TRBJ2-7; TRBD1 might be the D (5 bases). Germline V CDR1 and CDR2: MNHEY, SMNVEV (reference sequence). The CDR3 is made up of 16 amino acids. V lost 6 bases to trimming and J lost 2 bases, with 20 bases between them. CDR3: CASSPLGRGSAYEQYF. Written as DNA, the CDR3 is TGTGCCAGCAGCCCTCTCGGTAGGGGATCCGCCTACGAGCAGTACTTC.

The V and J genes are TRBV6-5 and TRBJ1-4; D is undetermined. The germline gives CDR1 MNHEY, CDR2 SVGAGI. This CDR3 spans 15 amino acids. The germline V and J ends were trimmed by 5 bases and 0 bases, with 10 bases remaining between them. CDR3 in amino acids: CASSLRTSTNEKLFF. CDR3 nucleotide sequence: TGTGCCAGCAGTCTTAGAACCTCAACTAATGAAAAACTGTTTTTT.

The chain couples TRBV19 to TRBJ1-1, with a weak D call TRBD1 (6 bases). Germline loops: CDR1 LNHDA, CDR2 SQIVND (reference sequence). V was pared by 1 base and J by 3 bases, with 6 bases between. The CDR3 length is 13 residues. The CDR3 DNA follows: TGTGCCAGTAGTATAGGGACAGACACTGAAGCTTTCTTT. Translating gives CASSIGTDTEAFF.

This chain uses TRBV9 with TRBJ2-7; the D is unclear. The germline gives CDR1 SGDLS, CDR2 YYNGEE. V was cut by 0 bases and J by 6 bases, with 10 bases left in between. The CDR3 totals 13 residues. CDR3 nucleotides: TGTGCCAGCAGCGTAGCAATAGCTACCGAGCAGTACTTC. Encoded protein: CASSVAIATEQYF.

The chain combines TRBV18 with TRBJ2-3, with 10 positions matching TRBD2. Germline-derived CDR1 and CDR2 are KGHSH and LQKENI. This CDR3 contains 17 residues. J was trimmed by 4 bases and V by 2 bases; bases with no gene match: 9. DNA for the CDR3: TGTGCCAGCTCACCAGTGAGCGGGGGGGGCGGCGCAGATACGCAGTATTTT. Its translation is CASSPVSGGGGADTQYF.

The rearrangement joins TRBV5-1 to TRBJ1-1; D ambiguous. The length of the CDR3 is 12 residues. Germline V gene lookup returns CDR1 SGHRS and CDR2 YFSETQ. Trimming left V 2 bases short and J 7 bases short, with 9 bases between. As DNA, the CDR3 is TGCGCCAGCAGCTTAGCCGGGAGTGAAGCTTTCTTT. Protein sequence: CASSLAGSEAFF.

The chain links TRBV30 to TRBJ2-5; D is unresolved. This CDR3 region has 12 residues. Germline assignment: CDR1 GTSNPN and CDR2 SVGIG (reference sequence). V was clipped by 3 bases and J by 1 base, with 6 bases between them. Here the CDR3 reads CAWRAAQETQYF. CDR3 bases: TGTGCCTGGAGGGCGGCCCAAGAGACCCAGTACTTC.

The chain carries TRBV19 and TRBJ2-1; D might be TRBD1 (6 bases). Germline V lookup: CDR1 LNHDA, CDR2 SQIVND (reference sequence). Between the trimmed V and J ends, which lost 5 bases and 2 bases, there was a span of 10 bases. This CDR3 spans 14 amino acids. The CDR3 here is CASSWGPAYNEQFF. CDR3 nucleotide sequence: TGTGCCAGTAGTTGGGGGCCAGCCTACAATGAGCAGTTCTTC.

In this sample, this clone turned up once. This rearrangement joins TRBV5-1 to TRBJ1-4; TRBD1 aligns across 11 bases. J lost 8 bases, V lost 5 bases, and 2 bases had no gene match. The CDR3 is 13 residues long. Per germline, CDR1 SGHRS and CDR2 YFSETQ. The CDR3 region is CASRDRGREKLFF. Here the CDR3 DNA reads TGCGCCAGCAGGGACAGGGGGCGCGAAAAACTGTTTTTT.

The rearrangement uses TRBV5-1 and TRBJ2-7; 12 positions agree with TRBD2. Germline V gives CDR1 SGHRS, CDR2 YFSETQ. The V segment lost 4 bases and the J segment 7 bases; nucleotides outside the gene matches: 6. There are 14 residues in the CDR3. CDR3 sequence: CASSGLAGYGEQYF. The CDR3 DNA sequence: TGCGCCAGCAGCGGACTAGCGGGGTATGGGGAGCAGTACTTC.

The chain links TRBV28 to TRBJ1-1; D may be TRBD1 (6 bases). The CDR3 covers 11 residues. Trimming removed 8 bases at V and 7 bases at J, with 11 bases between. CDR1 is MDHEN and CDR2 is SYDVKM in the germline V gene. The DNA for the CDR3 is TGTGCCAGCCGGGACAACTTTGAAGCTTTCTTT. Protein product: CASRDNFEAFF.

The chain carries TRBV11-2 and TRBJ2-3; tentative D call: TRBD2 (7 bases). The CDR3 sequence is 15 residues long. Germline V gives CDR1 SGHAT, CDR2 FQNNGV. The V gene lost 2 bases and the J gene lost 4 bases, with 13 bases spanning the gap. CDR3 nucleotide sequence: TGTGCCAGCAGCTTAAGGGGGGGCACCGCAGATACGCAGTATTTT. Amino acids: CASSLRGGTADTQYF.